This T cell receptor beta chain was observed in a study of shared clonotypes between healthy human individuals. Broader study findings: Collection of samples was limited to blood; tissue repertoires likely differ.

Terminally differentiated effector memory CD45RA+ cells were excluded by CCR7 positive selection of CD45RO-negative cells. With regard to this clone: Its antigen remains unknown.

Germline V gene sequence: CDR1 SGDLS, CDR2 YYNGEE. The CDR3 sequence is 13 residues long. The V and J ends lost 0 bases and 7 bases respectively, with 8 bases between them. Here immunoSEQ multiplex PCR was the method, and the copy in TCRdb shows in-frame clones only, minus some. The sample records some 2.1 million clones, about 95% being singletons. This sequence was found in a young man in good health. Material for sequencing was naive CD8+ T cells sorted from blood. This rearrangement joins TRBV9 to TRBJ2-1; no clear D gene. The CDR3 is CASSVVADNEQFF. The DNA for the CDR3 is TGTGCCAGCAGCGTAGTGGCGGATAATGAGCAGTTCTTC. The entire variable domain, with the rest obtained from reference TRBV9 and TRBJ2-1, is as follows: DSGVTQTPKHLITATGQRVTLRCSPRSGDLSVYWYQQSLDQGLQFLIQYYNGEERAKGNILERFSAQQFPDLHSELNLSSLELGDSALYFCASSVVADNEQFFGPGTRLTVL.